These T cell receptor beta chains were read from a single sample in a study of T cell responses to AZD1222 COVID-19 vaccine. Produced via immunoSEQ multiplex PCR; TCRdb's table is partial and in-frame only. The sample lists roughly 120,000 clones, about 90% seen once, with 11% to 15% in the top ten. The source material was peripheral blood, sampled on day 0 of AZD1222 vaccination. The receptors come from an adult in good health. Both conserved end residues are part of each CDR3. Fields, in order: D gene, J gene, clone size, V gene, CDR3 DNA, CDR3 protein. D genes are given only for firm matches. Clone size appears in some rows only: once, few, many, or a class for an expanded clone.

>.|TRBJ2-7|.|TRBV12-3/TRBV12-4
TGTGCCAGCGGGAGCCTCTACGAGCAGTACTTC
CASGSLYEQYF
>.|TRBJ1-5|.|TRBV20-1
TGCAGTGCTAGCGAGAATCAGCCCCAGCATTTT
CSASENQPQHF
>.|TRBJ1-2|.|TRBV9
TGTGCCAGCAGCGTAGGGGGAGACAGCGGAACCTTC
CASSVGGDSGTF
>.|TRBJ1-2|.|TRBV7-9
TGTGCCAGCAGCTTGCCCAGGGCTAACTATGGCTACACCTTC
CASSLPRANYGYTF
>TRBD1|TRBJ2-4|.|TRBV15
TGTGCCACCAGCAGAGACCGAGGGACAGAAAACATTCAGTACTTC
CATSRDRGTENIQYF
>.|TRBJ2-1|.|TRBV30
TGTGCCTGGAGTGATCGAGGGGGGACCTACAATGAGCAGTTCTTC
CAWSDRGGTYNEQFF
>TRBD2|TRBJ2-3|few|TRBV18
TGTGCCAGCTCACCACCGGTGGCGGGAGGAAATACGCAGTATTTT
CASSPPVAGGNTQYF
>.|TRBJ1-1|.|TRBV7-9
TGTGCCAGCAGCTTTTCAGGGTCGAACACTGAAGCTTTCTTT
CASSFSGSNTEAFF
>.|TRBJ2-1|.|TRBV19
TGTGCCAGTAGTTTCGAGAGCTCCTACAATGAGCAGTTCTTC
CASSFESSYNEQFF
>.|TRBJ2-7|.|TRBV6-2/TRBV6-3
TGTGCCAGCAGACCTCGGCCGGAACGGTCCTACGAGCAGTACTTC
CASRPRPERSYEQYF
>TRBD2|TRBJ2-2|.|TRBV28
TGTGCCAGCAGTCCCCAGAAAACTAGCGGAGGCCCCGGGGAGCTGTTTTTT
CASSPQKTSGGPGELFF
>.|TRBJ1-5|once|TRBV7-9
TGTGCCAGCAGCTTTCAAGGGGCTCCCAATCAGCCCCAGCATTTT
CASSFQGAPNQPQHF
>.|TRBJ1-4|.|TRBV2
TGTGCCAGCAGCGCGGACGGAAAAGCGAATGAAAAACTGTTTTTT
CASSADGKANEKLFF
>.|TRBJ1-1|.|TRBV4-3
TGCGCCAGCAGCCAAGCCCTGACATGGAACACTGAAGCTTTCTTT
CASSQALTWNTEAFF
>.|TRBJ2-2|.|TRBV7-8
TGTGCCAGCAGCCAGGACAGCGTGAACACCGGGGAGCTGTTTTTT
CASSQDSVNTGELFF
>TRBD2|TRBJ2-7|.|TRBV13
TGTGCCAGCAGCCCTCGACCGGGGCTAGCGGCCTACGAGCAGTACTTC
CASSPRPGLAAYEQYF
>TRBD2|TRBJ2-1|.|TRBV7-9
TGTGCCAGCAGCCCCAAATCGGAGCGGGACCCCTACAATGAGCAGTTCTTC
CASSPKSERDPYNEQFF
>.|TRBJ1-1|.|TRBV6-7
TGTGCCAGCAGCAACCTTCCCAGTAGACCGAACACTGAAGCTTTCTTT
CASSNLPSRPNTEAFF
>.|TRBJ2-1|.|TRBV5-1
TGCGCCAGCAGGCAGATTAGTGGGGGGTTTCTGGAGCAGTTCTTC
CASRQISGGFLEQFF
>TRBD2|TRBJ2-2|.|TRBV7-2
TGTGCCAGCAGCTTAGGACTAGCGGCAACCGGGGAGCTGTTTTTT
CASSLGLAATGELFF
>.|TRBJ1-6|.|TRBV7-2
TGTGCCAGCAGCTCCCACGCGACAGCCTTCGGGAATTCACCCCTCCACTTT
CASSSHATAFGNSPLHF
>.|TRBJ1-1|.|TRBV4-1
TGCGCCAGCAGCCAAGGGGCGCTCGCCATACGGAACACTGAAGCTTTCTTT
CASSQGALAIRNTEAFF
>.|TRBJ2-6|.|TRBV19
TGTGCCAGTAGTATTCTGGAGGGGTCAGGGGCCAACGTCCTGACTTTC
CASSILEGSGANVLTF
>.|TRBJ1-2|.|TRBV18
TGTGCCAGCTCACCAGTCGGTACAGACTACAACTATGGCTACACCTTC
CASSPVGTDYNYGYTF